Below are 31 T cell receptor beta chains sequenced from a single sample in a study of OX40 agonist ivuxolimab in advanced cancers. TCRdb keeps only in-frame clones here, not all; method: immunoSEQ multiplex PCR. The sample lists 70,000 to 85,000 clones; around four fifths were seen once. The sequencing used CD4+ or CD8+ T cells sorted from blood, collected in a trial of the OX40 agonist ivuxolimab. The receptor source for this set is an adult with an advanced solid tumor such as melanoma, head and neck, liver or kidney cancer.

CDR3 residues: CASSLVVGSYNEQFF. In DNA, the CDR3 is TGCGCCAGCAGCTTGGTGGTGGGCTCCTACAATGAGCAGTTCTTC. J is TRBJ2-1 and V is TRBV5-1; D is uncertain. This CDR3 comprises 15 residues. The ends were cut back, 0 bases at V and 0 bases at J, with 7 bases in the middle. Germline CDR1 and CDR2: SGHRS and YFSETQ.

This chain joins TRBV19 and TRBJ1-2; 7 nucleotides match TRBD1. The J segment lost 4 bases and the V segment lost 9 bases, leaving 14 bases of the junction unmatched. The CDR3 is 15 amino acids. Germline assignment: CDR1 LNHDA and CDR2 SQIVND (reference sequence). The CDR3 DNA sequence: TGTGCCAGCGGTCCGACAGGGATGGTAATCTATGGCTACACCTTC. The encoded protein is CASGPTGMVIYGYTF. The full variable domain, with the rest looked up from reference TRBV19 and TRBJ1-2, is DGGITQSPKYLFRKEGQNVTLSCEQNLNHDAMYWYRQDPGQGLRLIYYSQIVNDFQKGDIAEGYSVSREKKESFPLTVTSAQKNPTAFYLCASGPTGMVIYGYTFGSGTRLTVV.

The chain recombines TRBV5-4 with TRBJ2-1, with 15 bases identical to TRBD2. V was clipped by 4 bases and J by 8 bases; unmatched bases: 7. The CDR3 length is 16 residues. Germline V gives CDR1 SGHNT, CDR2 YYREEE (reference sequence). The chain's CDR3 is CASSPGGLAGGDEQFF. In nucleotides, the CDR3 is TGTGCCAGCAGCCCCGGGGGACTAGCGGGGGGCGATGAGCAGTTCTTC.

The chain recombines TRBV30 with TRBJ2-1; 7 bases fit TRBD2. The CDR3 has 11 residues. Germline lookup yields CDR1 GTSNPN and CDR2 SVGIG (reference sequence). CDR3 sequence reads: CATDGGNEQFF. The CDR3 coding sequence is TGTGCTACGGACGGGGGGAATGAGCAGTTCTTC.

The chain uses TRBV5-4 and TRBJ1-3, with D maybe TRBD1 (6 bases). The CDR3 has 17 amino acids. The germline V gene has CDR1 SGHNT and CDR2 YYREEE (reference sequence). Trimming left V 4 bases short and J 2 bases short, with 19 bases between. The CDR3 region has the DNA TGTGCCAGCAGCGCGGGTTGGGGGGCGGCGGCTGGAAACACCATATATTTT. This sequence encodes CASSAGWGAAAGNTIYF.

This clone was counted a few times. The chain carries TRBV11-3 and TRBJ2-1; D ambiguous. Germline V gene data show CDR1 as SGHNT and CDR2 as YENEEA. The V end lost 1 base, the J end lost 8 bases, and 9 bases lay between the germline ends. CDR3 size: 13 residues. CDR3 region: CASSLARSYEQFF. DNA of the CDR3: TGTGCCAGCAGCTTAGCTCGGTCGTATGAGCAGTTCTTC.

The CDR3 nucleotides read TGTGCCAGCAGCTACAGGGAAGTGAACACTGAAGCTTTCTTT. This sequence encodes CASSYREVNTEAFF. The genes are TRBV4-2 and TRBJ1-1; D is possibly TRBD1 (6 bases). The V and J ends lost 5 bases and 0 bases respectively, with 10 bases between them. This CDR3 spans 14 amino acids. In germline, CDR1 is LGHNA, CDR2 YNFKEQ.

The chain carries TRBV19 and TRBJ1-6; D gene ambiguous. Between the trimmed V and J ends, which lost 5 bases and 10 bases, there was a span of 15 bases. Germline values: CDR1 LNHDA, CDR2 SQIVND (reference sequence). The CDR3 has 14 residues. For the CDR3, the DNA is TGTGCCAGTAGTTCCCTGGAACCTTACTCACCCCTCCACTTT. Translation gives CASSSLEPYSPLHF.

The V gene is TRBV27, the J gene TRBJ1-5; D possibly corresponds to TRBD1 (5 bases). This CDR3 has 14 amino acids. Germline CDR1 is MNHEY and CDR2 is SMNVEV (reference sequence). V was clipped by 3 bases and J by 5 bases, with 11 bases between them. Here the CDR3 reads CASSFSGGHQPQHF. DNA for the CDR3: TGTGCCAGCAGTTTTTCGGGGGGACATCAGCCCCAGCATTTT.

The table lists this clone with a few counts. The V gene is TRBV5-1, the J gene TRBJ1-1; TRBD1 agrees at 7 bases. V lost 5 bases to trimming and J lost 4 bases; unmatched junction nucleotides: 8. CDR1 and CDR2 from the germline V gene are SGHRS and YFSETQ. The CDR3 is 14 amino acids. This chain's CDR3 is CASSYQGGSTEAFF. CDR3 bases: TGCGCCAGCAGTTATCAGGGGGGAAGCACTGAAGCTTTCTTT.

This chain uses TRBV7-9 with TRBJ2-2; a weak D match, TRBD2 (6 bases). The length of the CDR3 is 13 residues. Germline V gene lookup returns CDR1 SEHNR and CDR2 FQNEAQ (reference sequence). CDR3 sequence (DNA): TGTGTCGGCGGGGCAGGGCACACCGGGGAGCTGTTTTTT. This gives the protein CVGGAGHTGELFF.

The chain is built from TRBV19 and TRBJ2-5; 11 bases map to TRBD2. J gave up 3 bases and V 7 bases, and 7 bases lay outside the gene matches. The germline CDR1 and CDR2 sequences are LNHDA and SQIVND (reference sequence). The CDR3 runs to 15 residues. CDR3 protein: CASTVSGRGEETQYF. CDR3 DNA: TGTGCCAGTACCGTTAGCGGGAGGGGTGAAGAGACCCAGTACTTC.

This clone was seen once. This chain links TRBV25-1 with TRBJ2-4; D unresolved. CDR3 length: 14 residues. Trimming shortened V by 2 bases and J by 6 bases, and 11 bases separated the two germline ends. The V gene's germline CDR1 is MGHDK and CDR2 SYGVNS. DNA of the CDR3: TGTGCCAGCAGTGAAGGTGGATCGGGAAACATTCAGTACTTC. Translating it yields CASSEGGSGNIQYF.

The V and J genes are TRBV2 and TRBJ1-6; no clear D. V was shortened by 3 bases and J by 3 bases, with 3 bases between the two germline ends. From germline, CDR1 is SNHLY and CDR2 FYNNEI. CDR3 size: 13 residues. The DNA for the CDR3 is TGTGCCAGCAGTGATGACTATAATTCACCCCTCCACTTT. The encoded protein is CASSDDYNSPLHF.

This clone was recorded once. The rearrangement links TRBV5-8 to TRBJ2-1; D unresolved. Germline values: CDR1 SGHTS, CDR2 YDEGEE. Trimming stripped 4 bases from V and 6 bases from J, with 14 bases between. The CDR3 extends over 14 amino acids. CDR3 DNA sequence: TGTGCCAGCAGCCCAAGATTAAATCCCAATGAGCAGTTCTTC. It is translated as CASSPRLNPNEQFF.

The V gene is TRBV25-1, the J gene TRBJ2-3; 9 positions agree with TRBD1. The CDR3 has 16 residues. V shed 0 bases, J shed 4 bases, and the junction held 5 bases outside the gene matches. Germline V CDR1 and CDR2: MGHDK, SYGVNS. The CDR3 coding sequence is TGTGCCAGCAGTGAATACGGGGGACAGGGACCAGATACGCAGTATTTT. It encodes CASSEYGGQGPDTQYF.

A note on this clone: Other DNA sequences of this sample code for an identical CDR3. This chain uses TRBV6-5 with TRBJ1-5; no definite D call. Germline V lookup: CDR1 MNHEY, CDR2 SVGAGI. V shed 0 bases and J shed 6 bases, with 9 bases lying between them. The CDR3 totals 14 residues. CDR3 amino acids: CASSYSGWGQPQHF. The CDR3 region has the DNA TGTGCCAGCAGTTACTCAGGGTGGGGTCAGCCCCAGCATTTT.

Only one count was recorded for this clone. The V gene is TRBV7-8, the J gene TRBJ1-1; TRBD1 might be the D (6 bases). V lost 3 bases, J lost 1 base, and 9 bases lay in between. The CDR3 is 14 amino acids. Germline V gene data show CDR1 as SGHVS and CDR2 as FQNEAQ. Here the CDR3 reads CASSLGGGNTEAFF. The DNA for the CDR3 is TGTGCCAGCAGCTTGGGAGGGGGGAACACTGAAGCTTTCTTT.

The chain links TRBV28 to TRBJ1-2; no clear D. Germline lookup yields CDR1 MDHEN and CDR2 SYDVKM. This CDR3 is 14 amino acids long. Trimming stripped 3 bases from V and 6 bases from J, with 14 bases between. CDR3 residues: CASSFPDTGDGYTF. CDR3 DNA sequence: TGTGCCAGCAGTTTCCCCGATACTGGGGATGGCTACACCTTC.

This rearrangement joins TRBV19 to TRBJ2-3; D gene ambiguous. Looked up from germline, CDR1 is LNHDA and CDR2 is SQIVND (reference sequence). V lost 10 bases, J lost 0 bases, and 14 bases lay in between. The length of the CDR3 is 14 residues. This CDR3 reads CATRVDSSTDTQYF. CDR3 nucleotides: TGTGCCACTAGGGTCGACTCTAGCACAGATACGCAGTATTTT.

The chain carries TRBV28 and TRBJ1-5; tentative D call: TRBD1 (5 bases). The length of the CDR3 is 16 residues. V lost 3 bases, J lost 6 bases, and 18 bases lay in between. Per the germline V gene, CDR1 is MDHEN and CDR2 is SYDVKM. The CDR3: CASSLSVGAGLQPQHF. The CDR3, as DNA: TGTGCCAGCAGTTTGAGTGTCGGTGCAGGGCTTCAGCCCCAGCATTTT.

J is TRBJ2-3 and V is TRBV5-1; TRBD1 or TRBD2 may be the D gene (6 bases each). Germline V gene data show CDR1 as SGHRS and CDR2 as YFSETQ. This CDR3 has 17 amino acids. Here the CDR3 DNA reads TGCCAGAGCAACCGGGGGCACCGTGATGGCAAGACAGATACGCAGTATTTT. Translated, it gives CQSNRGHRDGKTDTQYF.

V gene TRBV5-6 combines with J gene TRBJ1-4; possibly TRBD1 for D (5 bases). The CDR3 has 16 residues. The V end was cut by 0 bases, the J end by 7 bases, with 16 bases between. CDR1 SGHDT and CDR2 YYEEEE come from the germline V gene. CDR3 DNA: TGTGCCAGCAGCTTGGGGGCAGGGTCTGTGGGTGAAAAACTGTTTTTT. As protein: CASSLGAGSVGEKLFF.

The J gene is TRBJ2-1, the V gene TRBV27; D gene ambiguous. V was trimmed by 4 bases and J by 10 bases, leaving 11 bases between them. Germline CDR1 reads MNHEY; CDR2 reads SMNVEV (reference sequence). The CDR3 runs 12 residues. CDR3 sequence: CASSSPPREQFF. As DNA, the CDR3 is TGTGCCAGCAGTTCCCCTCCCCGAGAGCAGTTCTTC.

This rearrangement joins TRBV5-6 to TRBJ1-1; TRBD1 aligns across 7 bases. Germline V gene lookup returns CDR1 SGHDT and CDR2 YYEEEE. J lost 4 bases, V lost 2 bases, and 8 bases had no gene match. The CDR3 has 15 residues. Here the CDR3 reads CASSFRDRTGTEAFF. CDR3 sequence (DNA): TGTGCCAGCAGCTTCAGGGACAGAACGGGCACTGAAGCTTTCTTT.

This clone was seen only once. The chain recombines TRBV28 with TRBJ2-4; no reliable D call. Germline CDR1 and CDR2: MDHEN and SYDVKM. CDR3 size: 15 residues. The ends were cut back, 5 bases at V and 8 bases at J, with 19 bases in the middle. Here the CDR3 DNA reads TGTGCCAGCAGTCAGCGCCGGGTGGGGAACGACATTCAGTACTTC. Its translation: CASSQRRVGNDIQYF. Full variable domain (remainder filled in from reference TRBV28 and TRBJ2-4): DVKVTQSSRYLVKRTGEKVFLECVQDMDHENMFWYRQDPGLGLRLIYFSYDVKMKEKGDIPEGYSVSREKKERFSLILESASTNQTSMYLCASSQRRVGNDIQYFGAGTRLSVL.

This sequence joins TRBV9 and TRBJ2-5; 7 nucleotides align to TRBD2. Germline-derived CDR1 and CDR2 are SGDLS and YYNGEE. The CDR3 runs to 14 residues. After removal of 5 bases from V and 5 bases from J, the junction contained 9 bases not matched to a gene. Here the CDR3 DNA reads TGTGCCAGCAGTGTTGGACTAGTCCAGGAGACCCAGTACTTC. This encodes CASSVGLVQETQYF.

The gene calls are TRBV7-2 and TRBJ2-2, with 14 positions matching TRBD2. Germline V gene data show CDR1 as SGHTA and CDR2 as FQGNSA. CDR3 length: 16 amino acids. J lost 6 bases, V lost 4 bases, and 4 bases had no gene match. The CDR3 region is CASSSWTSGRSGELFF. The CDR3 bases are TGTGCCAGCAGCTCCTGGACTAGCGGGAGGTCCGGGGAGCTGTTTTTT.

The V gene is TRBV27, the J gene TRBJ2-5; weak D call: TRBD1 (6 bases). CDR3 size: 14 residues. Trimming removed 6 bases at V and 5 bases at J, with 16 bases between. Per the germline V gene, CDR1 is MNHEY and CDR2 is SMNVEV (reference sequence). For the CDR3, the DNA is TGTGCCAGCAGGGACCTACAGGGATGGGAGACCCAGTACTTC. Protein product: CASRDLQGWETQYF.

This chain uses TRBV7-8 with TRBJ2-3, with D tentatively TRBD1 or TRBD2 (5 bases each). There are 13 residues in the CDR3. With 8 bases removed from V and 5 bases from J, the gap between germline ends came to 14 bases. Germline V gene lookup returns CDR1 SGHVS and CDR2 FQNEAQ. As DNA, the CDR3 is TGTGCCAGCTCTATGGGGGTTTTAGATACGCAGTATTTT. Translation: CASSMGVLDTQYF.

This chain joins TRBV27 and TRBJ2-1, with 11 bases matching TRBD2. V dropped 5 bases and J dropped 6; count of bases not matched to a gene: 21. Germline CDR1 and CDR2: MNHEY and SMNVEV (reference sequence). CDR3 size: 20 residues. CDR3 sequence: CASSLVGTYRLAGPGNEQFF. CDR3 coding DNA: TGTGCCAGCAGTCTCGTGGGGACTTATAGACTAGCGGGACCGGGCAATGAGCAGTTCTTC.